These T cell receptor beta chains were read from a single sample in a study of CD8+ T cells in alopecia areata. Method: immunoSEQ multiplex PCR; TCRdb's copy keeps in-frame clones and lacks some. The sample lists some 120,000 clones; 45% to 65% were seen once. Sequenced here: CD4+ T cells sorted from blood, sampled at week 0. These receptors came from a human donor with alopecia areata. The CDR3 runs from the conserved cysteine through the conserved F or W. Each record gives: V gene, J gene, D gene, clone size, CDR3 DNA, CDR3 protein. A D gene is named only where the DNA matches it firmly. Clone size is stated in some rows and not others, as once, few, many or a class when expanded.

TRBV7-9	TRBJ1-1	NA	few	TGTGCCAGCAGCTTCGAACAGATTGGGTTTGTTTTT	CASSFEQIGFVF
TRBV5-6	TRBJ1-1	NA	NA	TGTGCCAGCAGCCCGGGCCGCGGGGGAGCTTTCTTT	CASSPGRGGAFF
TRBV29-1	TRBJ1-1	NA	NA	TGCAGCGTTGAAGATATTTGGAGTTACACTGAAGCTTTCTTT	CSVEDIWSYTEAFF
TRBV9	TRBJ1-1	NA	few	TGTGCCAGCAGCAACCATCATCCCGGGGGGACTGAAGCTTTCTTT	CASSNHHPGGTEAFF
TRBV19	TRBJ1-5	NA	NA	TGTGCCAGTAACGGGGGGCGTGGGAGCAATCAGCCCCAGCATTTT	CASNGGRGSNQPQHF
TRBV7-8	TRBJ2-3	TRBD2	NA	TGTGCCAGCAGCTCCTTCCTAGCGGGAAGCACAGATACGCAGTATTTT	CASSSFLAGSTDTQYF
TRBV6-6	TRBJ2-7	NA	few	TGTGCCAGCTCGGGGACAAGCTCCTACGAGCAGTACTTC	CASSGTSSYEQYF
TRBV27	TRBJ2-1	TRBD1	NA	TGTGCCAGCAGTTTAGAAAGGACAGGGGCGGGGAATGAGCAGTTCTTC	CASSLERTGAGNEQFF
TRBV7-2	TRBJ1-4	NA	few	TGTGCCAGCGGAAACAGCTTTAATGAAAAACTGTTTTTT	CASGNSFNEKLFF
TRBV4-1	TRBJ2-3	NA	NA	TGCGCCAGCAGCCAAGTCGGGACACGAACACTCACAGATACGCAGTATTTT	CASSQVGTRTLTDTQYF
TRBV5-1	TRBJ1-4	NA	once	TGCGCCAGCAGCTCGGATACAACTAATGAAAAACTGTTTTTT	CASSSDTTNEKLFF
TRBV4-2	TRBJ2-4	NA	few	TGTGCCAGCAGCCAAAAACAGGGGATCGGAGGGAACATTCAGTACTTC	CASSQKQGIGGNIQYF
TRBV11-2	TRBJ2-3	NA	NA	TGTGCCAGCAGCTTAGGATGGGGCCTAAGTGGGGCACATACGCAGTATTTT	CASSLGWGLSGAHTQYF
TRBV4-3	TRBJ2-3	TRBD2	few	TGCGCCAGCAGCCATTCTGGAGGGGGCCGCGGACTAGCGGGGGGGCTGACGGATACGCAGTATTTT	CASSHSGGGRGLAGGLTDTQYF
TRBV6-6	TRBJ1-5	NA	few	TGTGCCAGCAGAGACACCTCGGGTGGTGGCAATCAGCCCCAGCATTTT	CASRDTSGGGNQPQHF
TRBV30	TRBJ2-7	TRBD1	NA	TGTGCCTGGAGTCAGGGCAGGGGGTACGAGCAGTACTTC	CAWSQGRGYEQYF
TRBV10-3	TRBJ2-7	NA	NA	TGTGCCATCTCCATGGGCTACGAGCAGTACTTC	CAISMGYEQYF
TRBV15	TRBJ2-7	NA	NA	TGTGCCACCAGCAGAGGTGGCGAGGGGCGCTACGAGCAGTACTTC	CATSRGGEGRYEQYF
TRBV19	TRBJ1-5	NA	NA	TGTGCCAGTAGCCCTGGACAGATGGGGGAGCCCCAGCATTTT	CASSPGQMGEPQHF
TRBV29-1	TRBJ2-5	NA	NA	TGCAGCGTTATGAGGGGTGAGACCCAGTACTTC	CSVMRGETQYF
TRBV9	TRBJ2-5	NA	NA	TGTGCCAGCAGCGCCCAATTAGGGACCCAGTACTTC	CASSAQLGTQYF
TRBV18	TRBJ1-1	NA	NA	TGTGCCAGCTCACCAACCACCGACTTTGTGAGGGAAGGGCGCCTAGGGACTGAAGCTTTCTTT	CASSPTTDFVREGRLGTEAFF
TRBV29-1	TRBJ2-3	TRBD2	few	TGCAGCGTAGATAGCGGGAGTCGTACAGATACGCAGTATTTT	CSVDSGSRTDTQYF
TRBV6-5	TRBJ2-3	TRBD2	NA	TGTGCCAGCAGTTATTCGACTAGCGGGGGATATACGCAGTATTTT	CASSYSTSGGYTQYF
TRBV18	TRBJ1-2	NA	NA	TGTGCCAGCTCACCACCCGGGCCAGCTAACTATGGCTACACCTTC	CASSPPGPANYGYTF
TRBV7-9	TRBJ2-5	NA	NA	TGTGCCAGCAGCTCATTAGGAGGGGAGACCCAGTACTTC	CASSSLGGETQYF
TRBV4-3	TRBJ1-6	NA	NA	TGCGCCAGCAGCCAAGGTGGGGGATTGGCACCCCTCCACTTT	CASSQGGGLAPLHF
TRBV7-2	TRBJ1-4	NA	NA	TGTGCCAGCAGCTTACAGACGGGGGCCAGTGAAAAACTGTTTTTT	CASSLQTGASEKLFF
TRBV9	TRBJ2-4	NA	NA	TGTGCCAGCAGCGTAGGCAGGGCAGGAAACATTCAGTACTTC	CASSVGRAGNIQYF
TRBV4-1	TRBJ2-1	NA	NA	TGCGCCAGCAGCCAAGGCTACAACAATGAGCAGTTCTTC	CASSQGYNNEQFF
TRBV7-3	TRBJ2-3	NA	NA	TGTGCCAGCAGCCCCCCAGGCACAGATACGCAGTATTTT	CASSPPGTDTQYF
TRBV5-1	TRBJ1-1	TRBD1	NA	TGCGCCAGCAGCGCGGGACAGGGCGTGGCTGAAGCTTTCTTT	CASSAGQGVAEAFF
TRBV5-6	TRBJ1-1	NA	few	TGTGCCAGCAGGGCCTCTTGGCTCGGGACTGAAGCTTTCTTT	CASRASWLGTEAFF
TRBV10-3	TRBJ2-3	TRBD1	few	TGTGCCATCAGCCTTACACCCCCAGGACAGGGGATCACAGATACGCAGTATTTT	CAISLTPPGQGITDTQYF
TRBV30	TRBJ1-5	NA	few	TGTGCCTGGGGGCCTTTGCCTAATCAGCCCCAGCATTTT	CAWGPLPNQPQHF
TRBV7-2	TRBJ2-3	TRBD2	few	TGTGCCAGCAGCTTCCTAGCGGGCCTCACAGATACGCAGTATTTT	CASSFLAGLTDTQYF
TRBV4-2	TRBJ1-6	NA	NA	TGTGCCAGCAGCCAATTTTTCCGGCCACCCCTCCACTTT	CASSQFFRPPLHF
TRBV28	TRBJ1-2	NA	NA	TGTGCCAGCAGCCGAAGGGACCCGGAGGGCTACACCTTC	CASSRRDPEGYTF
TRBV5-1	TRBJ2-2	NA	NA	TGCGCCAGCAGCTTACAGCCCGCGAACACCGGGGAGCTGTTTTTT	CASSLQPANTGELFF
TRBV9	TRBJ2-3	TRBD2	NA	TGTGCCAGCAGGGGAACCGGGACTAGCGGCACAGATACGCAGTATTTT	CASRGTGTSGTDTQYF
TRBV7-8	TRBJ2-1	TRBD2	few	TGTGCCAGCAGCTTAGTCGGGACTAGGGACGATGAGCAGTTCTTC	CASSLVGTRDDEQFF
TRBV4-2	TRBJ2-5	NA	NA	TGTGCCAGCAGCCAAGCGGTACCTCGCGGGCAAGAGACCCAGTACTTC	CASSQAVPRGQETQYF
TRBV15	TRBJ2-2	NA	few	TGTGCCACCAGCGAGGACCTAGTTGGCGGGGAGCTGTTTTTT	CATSEDLVGGELFF
TRBV2	TRBJ2-3	NA	few	TGTGCCAGCAGTGACAGGCTGAGCACAGATACGCAGTATTTT	CASSDRLSTDTQYF
TRBV4-1	TRBJ2-1	TRBD2	NA	TGCGCCAGCAGCCGAGGACTAGCGGGAGGGGTTACGAATGAGCAGTTCTTC	CASSRGLAGGVTNEQFF
TRBV28	TRBJ2-7	TRBD2	NA	TGTGCCAGCAGTGGACTGTGGACTAGCGGGACCTACGAGCAGTACTTC	CASSGLWTSGTYEQYF